The next 16 T cell receptor beta chains were all read from a single sample in a study of T cells in localized non-small cell lung cancer. Sequencing was performed with immunoSEQ multiplex PCR; in TCRdb, only in-frame clones are kept and a portion is missing. The data show some 15,000 clones, with 82% seen just once and under 40% held by the top ten. This material consisted of peripheral blood, taken before any cancer treatment. These TCRs come from a male donor aged 60 or over with stage I lung adenocarcinoma.

The chain links TRBV7-3 to TRBJ2-5, with D unclear. V lost 5 bases and J lost 1, with 8 bases in between. Germline CDR1 and CDR2: SGHTA and FQGTGA. CDR3 length: 13 residues. CDR3 sequence (DNA): TGTGCCAGCAGCCAAGAACTCCAAGAGACCCAGTACTTC. Translating it yields CASSQELQETQYF.

V usage is TRBV28 and J usage is TRBJ1-2; 7 bases align to TRBD1. The length of the CDR3 is 14 residues. Germline CDR1 MDHEN, CDR2 SYDVKM. V shed 5 bases and J 8 bases; nucleotides not matched to a gene: 11. DNA for the CDR3: TGTGCCAGCAGTCTCGTTACAGGGGCGCGGGGCTACACCTTC. As protein: CASSLVTGARGYTF.

This chain connects TRBV4-1 to TRBJ2-1; D might be TRBD2 (6 bases). V lost 3 bases and J lost 7, with 13 bases in between. CDR1 is MGHRA and CDR2 is YSYEKL in the germline V gene. This CDR3 contains 14 residues. CDR3 nucleotide sequence: TGCGCCAGCAGCCACACACTACGGGAGAATGAGCAGTTCTTC. This encodes CASSHTLRENEQFF.

The rearrangement joins TRBV14 to TRBJ2-1; 12 bases map to TRBD2. Germline lookup yields CDR1 SGHDN and CDR2 FVKESK. The CDR3 extends over 17 amino acids. Trimming cost V 0 bases and J 5 bases; bases outside gene matches: 5. CDR3 bases: TGTGCCAGCAGCCAAGATCCGTGGACTAGCGGGGACAATGAGCAGTTCTTC. Its translation is CASSQDPWTSGDNEQFF.

The chain has TRBV30 and TRBJ1-4; D is ambiguous. Germline CDR1 is GTSNPN and CDR2 is SVGIG (reference sequence). CDR3 length: 13 residues. V lost 7 bases, J lost 0 bases, and 9 bases lay in between. CDR3 in amino acids: CAFTATTNEKLFF. The CDR3 bases are TGTGCCTTTACAGCGACAACTAATGAAAAACTGTTTTTT.

The V gene is TRBV5-1, the J gene TRBJ2-3; D not certain. V lost 6 bases to trimming and J lost 3 bases, with 2 bases between them. Germline loops: CDR1 SGHRS, CDR2 YFSETQ. The CDR3 has 10 amino acids. Written as DNA, the CDR3 is TGCGCCAGCACTACAGATACGCAGTATTTT. Its translation is CASTTDTQYF.

The chain is built from TRBV6-5 and TRBJ2-5, with 8 nucleotides matching TRBD2. V trimming: 1 base; J trimming: 4 bases; junction bases outside the gene matches: 8. The CDR3 contains 16 residues. In germline, CDR1 is MNHEY, CDR2 SVGAGI. CDR3 amino acids: CASSYWASSGLETQYF. The CDR3 nucleotides are TGTGCCAGCAGTTACTGGGCATCTAGCGGGTTAGAGACCCAGTACTTC.

A few counts support this clone. This CDR3 reads CASSPDSGNTIYF. CDR3 in DNA: TGTGCCAGCAGCCCTGACTCTGGAAACACCATATATTTT. The chain recombines TRBV7-7 with TRBJ1-3; no clear D gene. Trimming removed 5 bases from V and 0 bases from J, with 5 bases in between. The CDR3 is 13 amino acids. CDR1 and CDR2 (germline): SSHAT, FNYEAQ (reference sequence).

In this sample, this clone turned up once. The rearrangement links TRBV10-3 to TRBJ2-1, with 9 positions matching TRBD2. CDR1 and CDR2 from the germline V gene are ENHRY and SYGVKD. V was pared by 0 bases and J by 1 base, with 1 base of the junction left unmatched. This CDR3 contains 16 residues. The CDR3 region is CAISESAGGSYNEQFF. CDR3 coding DNA: TGTGCCATCAGTGAGTCTGCGGGGGGGTCCTACAATGAGCAGTTCTTC.

The chain is built from TRBV5-5 and TRBJ1-1; D possibly corresponds to TRBD1 (5 bases). V was shortened by 0 bases and J by 0 bases, with 9 bases between the two germline ends. This CDR3 region has 15 residues. Germline V gives CDR1 SGHKS, CDR2 YYEKEE (reference sequence). This CDR3 reads CASSLARGMNTEAFF. CDR3 nucleotides: TGTGCCAGCAGCTTGGCGAGGGGTATGAACACTGAAGCTTTCTTT.

The chain couples TRBV9 to TRBJ2-2; 10 bases are shared with TRBD2. V shed 4 bases and J 1 base; nucleotides not matched to a gene: 1. The CDR3 consists of 15 residues. Germline CDR1 is SGDLS and CDR2 is YYNGEE. CDR3 sequence (DNA): TGTGCCAGCAGCAGCGGGGGGGTGAACACCGGGGAGCTGTTTTTT. This gives the protein CASSSGGVNTGELFF.

The genes are TRBV6-6 and TRBJ2-1, with D possibly TRBD2 on 5 matching bases. The V gene lost 7 bases and the J gene lost 9 bases, with 13 bases spanning the gap. The CDR3 loop spans 12 amino acids. CDR1 and CDR2 from the germline V gene are MNHNY and SVGAGI (reference sequence). DNA for the CDR3: TGTGCCAGCACCGAGATTCGGGGTGAGCAGTTCTTC. Encoded protein: CASTEIRGEQFF.

The gene calls are TRBV10-3 and TRBJ2-1; 8 positions match TRBD2. V was clipped by 2 bases and J by 2 bases; unmatched bases: 8. The CDR3 extends over 17 amino acids. Germline values: CDR1 ENHRY, CDR2 SYGVKD. The CDR3 nucleotides read TGTGCCATCAGTGAGGGGACCGGGACTAGAACCTACAATGAGCAGTTCTTC. Protein: CAISEGTGTRTYNEQFF.

The J gene is TRBJ2-1, the V gene TRBV4-1; 11 bases agree with TRBD2. Germline loops: CDR1 MGHRA, CDR2 YSYEKL. Trimming cost V 0 bases and J 6 bases; bases outside gene matches: 7. The CDR3 length is 17 residues. The CDR3 region has the DNA TGCGCCAGCAGCCAAGATCGAGGGACTAGCGGCCCCAATGAGCAGTTCTTC. Its protein is CASSQDRGTSGPNEQFF.

This chain links TRBV5-1 with TRBJ2-5; 9 bases align to TRBD2. Germline loops: CDR1 SGHRS, CDR2 YFSETQ. This CDR3 spans 16 amino acids. V shed 4 bases and J 2 bases; nucleotides not matched to a gene: 9. The CDR3 DNA sequence: TGCGCCAGCAGCCTTGGGGTAGCGGGAGTTCAAGAGACCCAGTACTTC. Its protein is CASSLGVAGVQETQYF.

The V and J genes are TRBV7-6 and TRBJ2-7; 7 bases fit TRBD1. The CDR3 length is 16 residues. V shed 0 bases and J 2 bases; nucleotides not matched to a gene: 7. Per germline, CDR1 SGHVS and CDR2 FNYEAQ. The CDR3 spells CASSLALGGRAYEQYF. CDR3 DNA: TGTGCCAGCAGCTTAGCCCTAGGGGGCAGGGCCTACGAGCAGTACTTC.